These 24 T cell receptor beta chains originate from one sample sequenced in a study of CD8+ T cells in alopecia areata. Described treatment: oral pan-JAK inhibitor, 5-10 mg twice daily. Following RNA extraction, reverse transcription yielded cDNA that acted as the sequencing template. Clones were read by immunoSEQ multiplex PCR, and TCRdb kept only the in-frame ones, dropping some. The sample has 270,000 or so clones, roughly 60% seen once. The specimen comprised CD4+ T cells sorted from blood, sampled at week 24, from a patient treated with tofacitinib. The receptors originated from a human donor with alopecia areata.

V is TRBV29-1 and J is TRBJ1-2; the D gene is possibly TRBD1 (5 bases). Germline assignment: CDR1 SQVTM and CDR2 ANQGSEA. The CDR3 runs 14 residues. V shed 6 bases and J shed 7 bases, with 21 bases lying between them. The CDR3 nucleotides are TGCAGCGTCCTCAGTGCCGGGGCAGGATCTGGCTACACCTTC. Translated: CSVLSAGAGSGYTF.

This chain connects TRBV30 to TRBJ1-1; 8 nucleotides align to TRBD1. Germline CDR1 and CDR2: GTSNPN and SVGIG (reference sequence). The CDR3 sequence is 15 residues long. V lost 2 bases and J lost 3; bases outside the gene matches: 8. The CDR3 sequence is CAWSPHRGLYTEAFF. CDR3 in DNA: TGTGCCTGGAGTCCGCACAGGGGGTTGTACACTGAAGCTTTCTTT.

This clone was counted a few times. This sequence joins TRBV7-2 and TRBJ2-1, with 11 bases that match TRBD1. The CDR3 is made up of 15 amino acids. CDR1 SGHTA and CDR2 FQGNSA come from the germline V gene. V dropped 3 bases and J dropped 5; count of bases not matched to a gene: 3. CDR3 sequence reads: CASSFPGQGDNEQFF. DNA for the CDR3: TGTGCCAGCAGCTTCCCGGGACAGGGGGACAATGAGCAGTTCTTC.

CDR3 bases: TGTGTCCGGAGTCCTGAAGCTTTCTTT. Residues: CVRSPEAFF. The J gene is TRBJ1-1, the V gene TRBV19, with D hard to call. The CDR3 loop spans 9 amino acids. CDR1 and CDR2 (germline): LNHDA, SQIVND (reference sequence).

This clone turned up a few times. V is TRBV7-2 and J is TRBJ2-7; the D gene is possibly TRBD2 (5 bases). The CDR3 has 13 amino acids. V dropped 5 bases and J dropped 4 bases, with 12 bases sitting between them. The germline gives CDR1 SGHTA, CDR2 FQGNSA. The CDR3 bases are TGTGCCAGCAGCCCAGGTCGGGAATACGAGCAGTACTTC. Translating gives CASSPGREYEQYF.

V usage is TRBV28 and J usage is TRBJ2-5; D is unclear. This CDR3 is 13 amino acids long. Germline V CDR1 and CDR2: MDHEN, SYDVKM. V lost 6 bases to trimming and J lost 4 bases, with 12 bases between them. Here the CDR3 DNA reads TGTGCCAGCAGGAAGGAATTATTAGAGACCCAGTACTTC. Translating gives CASRKELLETQYF.

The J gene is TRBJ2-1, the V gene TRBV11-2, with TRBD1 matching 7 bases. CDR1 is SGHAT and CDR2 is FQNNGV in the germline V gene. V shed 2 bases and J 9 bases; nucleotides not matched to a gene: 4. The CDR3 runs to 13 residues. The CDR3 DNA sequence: TGTGCCAGCAGCTTAACAGGGGTTCGTGAGCAGTTCTTC. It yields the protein CASSLTGVREQFF.

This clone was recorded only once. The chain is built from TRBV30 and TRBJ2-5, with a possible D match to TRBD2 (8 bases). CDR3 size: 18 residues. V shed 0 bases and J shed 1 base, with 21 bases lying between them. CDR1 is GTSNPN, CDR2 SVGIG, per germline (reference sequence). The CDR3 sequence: CAWSVEGAAAGVQETQYF. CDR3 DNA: TGTGCCTGGAGTGTAGAGGGGGCGGCAGCGGGGGTCCAAGAGACCCAGTACTTC.

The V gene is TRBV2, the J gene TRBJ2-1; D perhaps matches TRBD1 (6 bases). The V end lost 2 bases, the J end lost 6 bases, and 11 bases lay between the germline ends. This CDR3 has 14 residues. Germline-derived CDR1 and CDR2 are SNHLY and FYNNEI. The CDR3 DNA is TGTGCCAGCAGTGAAAATCGAGGGGGCAATGAGCAGTTCTTC. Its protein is CASSENRGGNEQFF.

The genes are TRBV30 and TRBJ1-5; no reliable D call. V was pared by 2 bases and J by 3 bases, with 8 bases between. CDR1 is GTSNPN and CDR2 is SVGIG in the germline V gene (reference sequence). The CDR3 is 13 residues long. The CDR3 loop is CAWSRRANQPQHF. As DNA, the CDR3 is TGTGCCTGGAGTCGGAGGGCCAATCAGCCCCAGCATTTT. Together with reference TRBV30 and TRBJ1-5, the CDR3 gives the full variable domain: SQTIHQWPATLVQPVGSPLSLECTVEGTSNPNLYWYRQAAGRGLQLLFYSVGIGQISSEVPQNLSASRPQDRQFILSSKKLLLSDSGFYLCAWSRRANQPQHFGDGTRLSIL.

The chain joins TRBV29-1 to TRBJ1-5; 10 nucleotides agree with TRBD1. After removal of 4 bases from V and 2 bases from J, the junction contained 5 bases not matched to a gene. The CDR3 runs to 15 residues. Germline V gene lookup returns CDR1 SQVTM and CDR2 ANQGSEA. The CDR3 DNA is TGCAGCGTTGGGGAAGGACAGGGGGGCAATCAGCCCCAGCATTTT. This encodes CSVGEGQGGNQPQHF.

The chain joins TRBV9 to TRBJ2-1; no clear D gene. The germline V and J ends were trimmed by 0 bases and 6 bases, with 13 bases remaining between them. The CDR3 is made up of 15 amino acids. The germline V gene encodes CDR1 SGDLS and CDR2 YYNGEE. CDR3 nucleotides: TGTGCCAGCAGCGTAGGAGCCAGAGCCGGCAATGAGCAGTTCTTC. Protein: CASSVGARAGNEQFF.

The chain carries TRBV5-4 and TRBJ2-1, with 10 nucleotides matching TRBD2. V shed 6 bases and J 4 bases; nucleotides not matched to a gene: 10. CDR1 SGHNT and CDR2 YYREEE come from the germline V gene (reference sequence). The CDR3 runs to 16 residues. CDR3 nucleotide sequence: TGTGCCAGCACCCTGCCTAAGCGGGGGGGTTACAATGAGCAGTTCTTC. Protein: CASTLPKRGGYNEQFF.

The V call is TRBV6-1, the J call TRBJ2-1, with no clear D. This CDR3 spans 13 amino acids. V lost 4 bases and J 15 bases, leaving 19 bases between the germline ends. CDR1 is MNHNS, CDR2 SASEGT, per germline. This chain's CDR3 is CASSVEDSGFRFF. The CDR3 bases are TGTGCCAGCAGTGTTGAAGATTCAGGTTTCAGGTTCTTC.

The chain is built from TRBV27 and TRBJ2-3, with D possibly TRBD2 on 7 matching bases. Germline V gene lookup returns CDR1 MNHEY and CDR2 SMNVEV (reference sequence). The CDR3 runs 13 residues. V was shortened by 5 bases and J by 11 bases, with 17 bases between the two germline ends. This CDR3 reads CASSTRGGGGQYF. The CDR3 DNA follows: TGTGCCAGCAGTACCCGAGGGGGGGGCGGGCAGTATTTT.

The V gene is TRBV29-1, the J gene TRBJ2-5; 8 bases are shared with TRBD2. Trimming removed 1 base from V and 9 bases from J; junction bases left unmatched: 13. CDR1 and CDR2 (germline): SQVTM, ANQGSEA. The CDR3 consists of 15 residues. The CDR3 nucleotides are TGCAGCGTTGAAGGACCCCGACCCGGGGGGGTGGCCCAGTACTTC. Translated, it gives CSVEGPRPGGVAQYF.

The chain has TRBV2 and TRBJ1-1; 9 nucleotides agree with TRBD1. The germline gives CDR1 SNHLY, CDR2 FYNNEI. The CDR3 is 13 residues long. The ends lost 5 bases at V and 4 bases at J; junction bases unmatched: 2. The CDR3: CASSKTGGTEAFF. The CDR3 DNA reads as TGTGCCAGCAGTAAGACAGGGGGCACTGAAGCTTTCTTT. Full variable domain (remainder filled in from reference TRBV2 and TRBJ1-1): EPEVTQTPSHQVTQMGQEVILRCVPISNHLYFYWYRQILGQKVEFLVSFYNNEISEKSEIFDDQFSVERPDGSNFTLKIRSTKLEDSAMYFCASSKTGGTEAFFGQGTRLTVV.

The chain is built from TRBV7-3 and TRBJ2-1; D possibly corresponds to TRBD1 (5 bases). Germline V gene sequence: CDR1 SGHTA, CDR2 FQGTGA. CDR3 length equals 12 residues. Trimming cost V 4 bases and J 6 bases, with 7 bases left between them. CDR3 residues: CASSSTGNEQFF. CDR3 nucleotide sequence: TGTGCCAGCAGCTCAACAGGCAATGAGCAGTTCTTC.

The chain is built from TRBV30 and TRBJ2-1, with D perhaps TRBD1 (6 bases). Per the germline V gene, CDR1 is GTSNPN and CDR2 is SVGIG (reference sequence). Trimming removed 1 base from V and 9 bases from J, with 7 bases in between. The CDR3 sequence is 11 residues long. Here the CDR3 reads CAWSDRVEQFF. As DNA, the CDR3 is TGTGCCTGGAGTGACAGGGTTGAGCAGTTCTTC.

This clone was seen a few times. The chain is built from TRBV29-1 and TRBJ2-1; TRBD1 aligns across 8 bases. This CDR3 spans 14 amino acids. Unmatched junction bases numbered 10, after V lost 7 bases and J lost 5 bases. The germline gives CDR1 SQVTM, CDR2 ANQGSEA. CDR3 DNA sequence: TGCAGCGCCATGACAGGGGCCCCTAACAATGAGCAGTTCTTC. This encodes CSAMTGAPNNEQFF.

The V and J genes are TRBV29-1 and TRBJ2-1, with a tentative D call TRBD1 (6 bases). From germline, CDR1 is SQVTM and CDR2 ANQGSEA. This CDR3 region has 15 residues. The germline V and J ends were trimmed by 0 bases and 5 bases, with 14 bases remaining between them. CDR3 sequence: CSVEEGAGADNEQFF. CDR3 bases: TGCAGCGTTGAAGAAGGGGCAGGGGCCGACAATGAGCAGTTCTTC.

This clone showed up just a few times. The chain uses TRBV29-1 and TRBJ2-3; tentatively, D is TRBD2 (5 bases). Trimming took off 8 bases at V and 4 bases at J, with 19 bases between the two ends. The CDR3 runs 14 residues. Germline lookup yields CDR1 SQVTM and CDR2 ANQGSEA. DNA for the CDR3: TGCAGCACCGCCCGGGGTTCGAAAGCAGATACGCAGTATTTT. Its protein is CSTARGSKADTQYF.

CDR3 DNA: TGTGCCTGGAGTTGGGGGAGGAACTCCTACGAGCAGTACTTC. Translating gives CAWSWGRNSYEQYF. This chain links TRBV30 with TRBJ2-7; TRBD2 is a possible D gene (6 bases). The germline V gene encodes CDR1 GTSNPN and CDR2 SVGIG (reference sequence). This CDR3 spans 14 amino acids. V was cut by 2 bases and J by 0 bases, with 11 bases left in between.

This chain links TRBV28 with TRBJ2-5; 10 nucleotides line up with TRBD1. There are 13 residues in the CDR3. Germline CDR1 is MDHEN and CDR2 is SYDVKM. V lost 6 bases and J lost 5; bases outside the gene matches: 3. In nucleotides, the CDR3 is TGTGCCAGCAGGGGGACAGGGGCGGAGACCCAGTACTTC. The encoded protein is CASRGTGAETQYF.